The 19 T cell receptor beta chains presented below share a single source sample, sequenced in a study of radiotherapy plus CTLA-4 blockade in lung cancer. The table came from immunoSEQ multiplex PCR; TCRdb's copy has only in-frame clones and leaves some out. The table lists tens of thousands of clones, 77% of them singletons, with around 4% in the top ten. Sequenced material: peripheral blood, taken from a patient treated with radiotherapy plus ipilimumab. Source of these receptors: a human donor with non-small cell lung cancer who had a partial response to radiotherapy plus ipilimumab.

The rearrangement joins TRBV27 to TRBJ1-4, with 9 bases that match TRBD1. Germline assignment: CDR1 MNHEY and CDR2 SMNVEV (reference sequence). The trim removed 6 bases at V and 3 bases at J, leaving 11 bases unmatched. The CDR3 length is 17 residues. CDR3 sequence (DNA): TGTGCCAGCAGCGCTTCCCGGGACAGGGATCCTAATGAAAAACTGTTTTTT. This gives the protein CASSASRDRDPNEKLFF.

This clone was recorded a few times. V is TRBV18 and J is TRBJ2-1; the D gene is possibly TRBD2 (6 bases). In germline, CDR1 is KGHSH, CDR2 LQKENI. The V gene lost 3 bases and the J gene lost 5 bases, with 14 bases spanning the gap. CDR3 size: 15 residues. The CDR3 is CASSPAGGGDNEQFF. In DNA, the CDR3 is TGTGCCAGCTCACCGGCTGGAGGAGGGGACAATGAGCAGTTCTTC.

The rearrangement links TRBV2 to TRBJ1-4; tentative D call: TRBD1 (5 bases). V was clipped by 6 bases and J by 7 bases, with 15 bases between them. The CDR3 sequence is 14 residues long. The germline V gene encodes CDR1 SNHLY and CDR2 FYNNEI. The CDR3 sequence is CASRAPGGGEKLFF. The CDR3 DNA is TGTGCCAGCAGGGCCCCGGGGGGTGGTGAAAAACTGTTTTTT.

The J gene is TRBJ2-2, the V gene TRBV19; possibly TRBD1 for D (5 bases). The V end was cut by 9 bases, the J end by 0 bases, with 8 bases between. The CDR3 extends over 13 amino acids. The V gene's germline CDR1 is LNHDA and CDR2 SQIVND (reference sequence). In nucleotides, the CDR3 is TGTGCCAGCACGACAGCGAACACCGGGGAGCTGTTTTTT. Amino acids: CASTTANTGELFF.

J is TRBJ1-6 and V is TRBV6-6; D is unclear. The CDR3 has 14 amino acids. The V and J ends lost 2 bases and 7 bases respectively, with 9 bases between them. Germline V gene lookup returns CDR1 MNHNY and CDR2 SVGAGI (reference sequence). The CDR3 nucleotides read TGTGCCAGCAGTTACAATGGGCAAAATTCACCCCTCCACTTT. Protein product: CASSYNGQNSPLHF.

This CDR3 is CASSKETGTDTQYF. The CDR3 bases are TGTGCCAGCAGCAAAGAGACAGGGACGGATACGCAGTATTTT. This chain links TRBV5-4 with TRBJ2-3; 7 bases are shared with TRBD1. The CDR3 is made up of 14 amino acids. CDR1 and CDR2 from the germline V gene are SGHNT and YYREEE (reference sequence). Trimming at V came to 4 bases and at J to 6 bases, leaving 8 bases not matched to a gene.

This chain joins TRBV2 and TRBJ1-2; tentative D call: TRBD1 (6 bases). CDR1 is SNHLY, CDR2 FYNNEI, per germline. V lost 3 bases and J lost 7, with 15 bases in between. There are 14 residues in the CDR3. CDR3 region: CASSEGVGASGYTF. CDR3 in DNA: TGTGCCAGCAGTGAGGGTGTGGGGGCTTCTGGCTACACCTTC.

V is TRBV5-1 and J is TRBJ1-4; 8 bases match TRBD1. CDR1 is SGHRS and CDR2 is YFSETQ in the germline V gene. The trim removed 3 bases at V and 8 bases at J, leaving 3 bases unmatched. The CDR3 is 13 amino acids. Here the CDR3 reads CASSSGTGEKLFF. The CDR3 bases are TGCGCCAGCAGCTCCGGGACAGGAGAAAAACTGTTTTTT.

J is TRBJ1-2 and V is TRBV28; TRBD1 matches 12 bases. Germline lookup yields CDR1 MDHEN and CDR2 SYDVKM. This CDR3 spans 17 amino acids. Trimming at V came to 5 bases and at J to 5 bases, leaving 12 bases not matched to a gene. CDR3 sequence (DNA): TGTGCCAGCAGTACCCCGGGACAGGGGGCAGAGGAATATGGCTACACCTTC. Translating gives CASSTPGQGAEEYGYTF.

This clone was counted only a few times. The chain uses TRBV6-1 and TRBJ2-5; D not certain. Trimming stripped 1 base from V and 5 bases from J, with 11 bases between. The CDR3 is 14 amino acids. Germline V lookup: CDR1 MNHNS, CDR2 SASEGT. CDR3 in amino acids: CASSEGPAVETQYF. The CDR3 bases are TGTGCCAGCAGTGAAGGCCCTGCGGTGGAGACCCAGTACTTC.

V and J are TRBV10-3 and TRBJ2-7; tentative D call: TRBD2 (6 bases). This CDR3 comprises 13 residues. V lost 7 bases, J lost 2 bases, and 12 bases lay in between. Germline CDR1 and CDR2: ENHRY and SYGVKD. In nucleotides, the CDR3 is TGTGCCATCAAGGCGGGATCTACCTACGAGCAGTACTTC. Protein product: CAIKAGSTYEQYF.

V is TRBV10-3 and J is TRBJ1-4, with D unresolved. The CDR3 runs 13 residues. V dropped 4 bases and J dropped 12 bases, with 15 bases sitting between them. CDR1 ENHRY and CDR2 SYGVKD come from the germline V gene. The CDR3 reads CAISGRTGQELFF. The CDR3 bases are TGTGCCATCAGTGGGAGGACGGGCCAAGAACTGTTTTTT.

The chain carries TRBV6-5 and TRBJ1-1; a possible D gene is TRBD1 (6 bases). CDR1 and CDR2 (germline): MNHEY, SVGAGI. The ends were cut back, 6 bases at V and 4 bases at J, with 9 bases in the middle. The CDR3 contains 12 residues. In DNA, the CDR3 is TGTGCCAGCAGCCAGGGGACCACTGAAGCTTTCTTT. Its protein is CASSQGTTEAFF.

This clone was recorded once. Other DNA sequences in the same sample also yield this CDR3. The rearrangement joins TRBV19 to TRBJ2-2; D might be TRBD2 (6 bases). Germline V gene lookup returns CDR1 LNHDA and CDR2 SQIVND (reference sequence). The V and J ends lost 6 bases and 3 bases respectively, with 11 bases between them. This CDR3 comprises 14 residues. The CDR3 reads CASSMGGDTGELFF. CDR3 nucleotide sequence: TGTGCCAGTAGCATGGGGGGAGACACCGGGGAGCTGTTTTTT.

The chain joins TRBV7-3 to TRBJ1-2, with D unresolved. This CDR3 has 14 amino acids. Germline V gene lookup returns CDR1 SGHTA and CDR2 FQGTGA. V was trimmed by 2 bases and J by 4 bases, leaving 11 bases between them. CDR3 region: CASSLARVLYGYTF. The CDR3 coding sequence is TGTGCCAGCAGCTTAGCCCGGGTCCTCTATGGCTACACCTTC.

The genes are TRBV18 and TRBJ2-5; a weak D match, TRBD1 (6 bases). The V and J ends lost 2 bases and 1 base respectively, with 11 bases between them. The CDR3 is made up of 15 amino acids. CDR1 is KGHSH, CDR2 LQKENI, per germline. CDR3 nucleotide sequence: TGTGCCAGCTCACCAATCGGGACACTCCAAGAGACCCAGTACTTC. Translation gives CASSPIGTLQETQYF.

The chain has TRBV19 and TRBJ1-5; 7 bases match TRBD1. With 5 bases clipped from V and 7 bases from J, the junction kept 14 bases outside the gene matches. The germline gives CDR1 LNHDA, CDR2 SQIVND (reference sequence). The CDR3 is 16 amino acids. The CDR3 loop is CASSPGQDILRQPQHF. CDR3 nucleotide sequence: TGTGCCAGTAGTCCTGGACAGGACATCCTTAGGCAGCCCCAGCATTTT.

The chain recombines TRBV28 with TRBJ1-2; TRBD1 aligns across 7 bases. The length of the CDR3 is 15 residues. Germline CDR1 MDHEN, CDR2 SYDVKM. Trimming at V came to 6 bases and at J to 4 bases, leaving 11 bases not matched to a gene. The CDR3 DNA reads as TGTGCCAGCAGGCAGACAGGGTTGGGGACCTATGGCTACACCTTC. Encoded protein: CASRQTGLGTYGYTF.

The V call is TRBV13, the J call TRBJ2-1; TRBD1 might be the D (5 bases). The CDR3 extends over 16 amino acids. V was clipped by 5 bases and J by 4 bases, with 18 bases between them. Germline values: CDR1 PRHDT, CDR2 FYEKMQ (reference sequence). CDR3 sequence: CASSDKRGVGYNEQFF. CDR3 DNA sequence: TGTGCCAGCAGCGATAAAAGGGGCGTCGGGTACAATGAGCAGTTCTTC.